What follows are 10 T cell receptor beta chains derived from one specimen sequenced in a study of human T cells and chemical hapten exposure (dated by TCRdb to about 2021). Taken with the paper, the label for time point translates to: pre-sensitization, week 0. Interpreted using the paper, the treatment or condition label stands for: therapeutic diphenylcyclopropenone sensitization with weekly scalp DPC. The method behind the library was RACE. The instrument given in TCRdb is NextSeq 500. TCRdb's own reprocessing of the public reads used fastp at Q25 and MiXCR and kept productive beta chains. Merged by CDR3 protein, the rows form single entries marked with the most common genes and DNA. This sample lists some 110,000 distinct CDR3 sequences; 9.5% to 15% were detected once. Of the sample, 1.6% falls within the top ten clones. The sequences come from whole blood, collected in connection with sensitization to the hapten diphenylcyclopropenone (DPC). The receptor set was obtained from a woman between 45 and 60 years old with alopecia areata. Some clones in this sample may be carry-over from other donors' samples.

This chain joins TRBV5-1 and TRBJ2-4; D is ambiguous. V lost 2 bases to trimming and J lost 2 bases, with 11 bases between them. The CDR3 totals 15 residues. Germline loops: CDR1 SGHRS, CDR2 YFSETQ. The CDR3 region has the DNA TGCGCCAGCAGCTTTGAAATGGGGACCAAAAACATTCAGTACTTC. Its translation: CASSFEMGTKNIQYF.

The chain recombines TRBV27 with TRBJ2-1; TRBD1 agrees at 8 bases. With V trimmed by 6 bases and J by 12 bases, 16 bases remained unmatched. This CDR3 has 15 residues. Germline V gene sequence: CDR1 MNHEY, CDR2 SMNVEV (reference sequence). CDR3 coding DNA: TGTGCCAGCAGACCGCTAGCGACAGGGGAGCCGAGGCAGTTCTTC. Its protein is CASRPLATGEPRQFF.

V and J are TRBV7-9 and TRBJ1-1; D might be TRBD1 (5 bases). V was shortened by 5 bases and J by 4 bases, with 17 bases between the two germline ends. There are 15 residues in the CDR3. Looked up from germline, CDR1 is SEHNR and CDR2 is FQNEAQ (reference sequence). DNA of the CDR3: TGTGCCAGCAGCGCCACTCAGGGAAGGTTCACTGAAGCTTTCTTT. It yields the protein CASSATQGRFTEAFF.

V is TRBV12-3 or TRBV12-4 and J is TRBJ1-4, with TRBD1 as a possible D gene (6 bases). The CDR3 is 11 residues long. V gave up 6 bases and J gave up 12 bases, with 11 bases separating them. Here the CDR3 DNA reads TGTGCCAGCAGCCACTACAGGGAACTGTTTTTT. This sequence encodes CASSHYRELFF.

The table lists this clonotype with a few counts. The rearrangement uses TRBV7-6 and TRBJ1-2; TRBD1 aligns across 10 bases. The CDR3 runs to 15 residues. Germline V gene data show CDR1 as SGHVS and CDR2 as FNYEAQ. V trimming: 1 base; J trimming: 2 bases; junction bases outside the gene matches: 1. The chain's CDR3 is CASSLGDRGNYGYTF. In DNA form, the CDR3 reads TGTGCCAGCAGCTTAGGGGACAGGGGAAACTATGGCTACACCTTC.

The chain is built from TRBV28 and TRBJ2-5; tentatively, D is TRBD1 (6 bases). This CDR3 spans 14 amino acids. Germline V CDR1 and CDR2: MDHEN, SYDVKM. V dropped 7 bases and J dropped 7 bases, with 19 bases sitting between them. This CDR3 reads CASISSWGPRTQYF. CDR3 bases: TGTGCCAGCATCTCGTCCTGGGGGCCTCGGACCCAGTACTTC.

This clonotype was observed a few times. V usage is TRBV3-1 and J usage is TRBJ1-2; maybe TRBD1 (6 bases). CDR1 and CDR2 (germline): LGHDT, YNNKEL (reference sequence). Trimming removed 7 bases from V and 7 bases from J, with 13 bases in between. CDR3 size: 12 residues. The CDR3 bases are TGTGCCAGCACCATAGGGGGACGTGGCTACACCTTC. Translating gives CASTIGGRGYTF.

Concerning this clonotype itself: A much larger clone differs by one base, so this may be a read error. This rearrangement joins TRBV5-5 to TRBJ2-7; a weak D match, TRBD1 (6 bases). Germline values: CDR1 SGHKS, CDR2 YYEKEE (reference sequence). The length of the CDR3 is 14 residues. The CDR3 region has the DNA TGTGTCAGCAGCTTACCGGGACACCTCTACGAGCAGTACTTC. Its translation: CVSSLPGHLYEQYF.

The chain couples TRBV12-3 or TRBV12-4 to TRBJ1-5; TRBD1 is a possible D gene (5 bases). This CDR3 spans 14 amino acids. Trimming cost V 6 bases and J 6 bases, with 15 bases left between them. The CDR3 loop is CASSSDWGSQPQHF. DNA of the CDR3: TGTGCCAGCAGCTCAGACTGGGGGAGTCAGCCCCAGCATTTT.

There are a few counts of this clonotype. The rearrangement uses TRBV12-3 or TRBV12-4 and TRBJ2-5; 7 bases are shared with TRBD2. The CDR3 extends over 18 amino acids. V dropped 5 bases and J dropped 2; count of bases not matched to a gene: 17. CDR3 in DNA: TGTGCCAGCAGTCTTGGGCTTTCTAGCGGTTATTTACAAGAGACCCAGTACTTC. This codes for CASSLGLSSGYLQETQYF.